This is a list of T cell receptor beta chains from one sample in a study of blood T cells in healthy people across ages. Using its own MiXCR run on the 5' RACE reads, TCRdb lists one record per CDR3 protein. The sample lists over 550,000 distinct CDR3 sequences, 25% to 30% occurring once. The specimen was blood. These receptors all stem from a woman older than 75 in good health. Each CDR3 is given with its conserved first and last residue. Each record gives: J gene, clone size, D gene, V gene, CDR3 protein, CDR3 DNA. D genes are given only for firm matches. The size entry is marked missing in some rows and otherwise reads once, few, many or a size class.

TRBJ1-3,NA,NA,TRBV4-2,CASSQVSSGAGNTIYF,TGTGCCAGCAGCCAAGTTTCGTCAGGGGCTGGAAACACCATATATTTT
TRBJ1-1,NA,NA,TRBV5-1,CASSSQVSTEAFF,TGCGCCAGCAGTTCCCAAGTCTCCACTGAAGCTTTCTTT
TRBJ2-1,many,TRBD2,TRBV6-1,CASSEGTSGGRTQFF,TGTGCCAGCAGTGAGGGGACTAGCGGGGGAAGGACTCAGTTCTTC
TRBJ1-1,many,TRBD1,TRBV5-1,CASSPTGAAEAFF,TGCGCCAGCAGCCCGACAGGGGCCGCCGAAGCTTTCTTT
TRBJ1-3,NA,NA,TRBV7-9,CASSLEPLFSGNTIYF,TGTGCCAGCAGCTTAGAACCGCTCTTCTCTGGAAACACCATATATTTT
TRBJ2-1,NA,TRBD2,TRBV2,CASTWAGGPYNKQFF,TGTGCCAGCACATGGGCGGGGGGACCCTACAATAAGCAGTTCTTC
TRBJ2-3,many,TRBD2,TRBV24-1,CATSEGLAAGDTQYF,TGTGCCACCAGTGAAGGACTAGCGGCCGGAGATACGCAGTATTTT
TRBJ2-6,NA,NA,TRBV12-3/TRBV12-4,CASSQMTGSGANVLTF,TGTGCCAGCAGTCAAATGACAGGGAGCGGGGCTAACGTCCTGACTTTC
TRBJ1-1,few,NA,TRBV6-6,CASSYSSAGTSSTEAFF,TGTGCCAGCAGTTACTCATCGGCAGGGACTTCAAGCACTGAAGCTTTCTTT
TRBJ1-2,many,TRBD1,TRBV9,CASSAGTAHYTF,TGTGCCAGCAGCGCCGGGACAGCACACTACACCTTC
TRBJ2-7,NA,NA,TRBV12-3/TRBV12-4,CASSLADNYEQYF,TGTGCCAGCAGTTTAGCGGATAACTACGAGCAGTACTTC
TRBJ1-1,few,NA,TRBV6-1,CASSETGGSGTEAFF,TGTGCCAGCAGTGAAACGGGGGGCAGCGGCACTGAAGCTTTCTTT
TRBJ2-5,many,NA,TRBV5-1,CASSLAATVETQYF,TGCGCCAGCAGCTTGGCGGCTACCGTAGAGACCCAGTACTTC
TRBJ1-2,few,NA,TRBV30,CAWSVLRGASGGYTF,TGTGCCTGGAGTGTACTCCGGGGGGCGTCGGGCGGCTACACCTTC
TRBJ2-5,many,TRBD1,TRBV5-4,CASSLRTGYQETQYF,TGTGCCAGCAGCTTGAGGACAGGATATCAAGAGACCCAGTACTTC
TRBJ2-5,many,NA,TRBV5-5,CASSLRPVWDNQETQYF,TGTGCCAGCAGCTTGCGCCCGGTTTGGGATAACCAAGAGACCCAGTACTTC
TRBJ1-4,few,TRBD1,TRBV20-1,CSARTGVDEKLFF,TGCAGTGCTAGGACAGGGGTGGATGAAAAACTGTTTTTT
TRBJ2-7,NA,TRBD2,TRBV29-1,CSVVVPSGFHEQYF,TGCAGCGTTGTTGTGCCTAGCGGCTTCCACGAGCAGTACTTC
TRBJ1-1,NA,NA,TRBV29-1,CSVGPGGNTEAFF,TGCAGCGTGGGCCCCGGGGGGAACACTGAAGCTTTCTTT
TRBJ1-1,many,NA,TRBV5-1,CASSRTRGNTEAFF,TGCGCCAGCAGTCGGACTCGAGGGAACACTGAAGCTTTCTTT
TRBJ2-3,many,NA,TRBV7-3,CASSESGVSTDTQYF,TGTGCCAGCAGCGAATCAGGGGTGAGCACAGATACGCAGTATTTT
TRBJ2-5,many,NA,TRBV3-1,CASSRASRQETQYF,TGTGCCAGCAGCCGGGCCTCACGCCAAGAGACCCAGTACTTC
TRBJ1-1,NA,NA,TRBV5-1,CASSSHWNTEAFF,TGCGCCAGCAGCTCCCACTGGAACACTGAAGCTTTCTTT
TRBJ1-5,NA,NA,TRBV2,CASRAPGSFNQPQHF,TGTGCCAGCAGAGCCCCAGGTAGTTTCAATCAGCCCCAGCATTTT
TRBJ2-7,many,TRBD1,TRBV5-1,CASSSGQPFGYEQYF,TGCGCCAGCAGCTCGGGACAGCCCTTCGGCTACGAGCAGTACTTC
TRBJ2-7,NA,TRBD2,TRBV7-2,CASSFASGTPGGEQYF,TGTGCCAGCAGCTTTGCTAGCGGGACTCCAGGTGGTGAGCAGTACTTC
TRBJ2-2,NA,TRBD2,TRBV6-5,CASSYYGLAGKAGELFF,TGTGCCAGCAGTTACTACGGACTAGCGGGAAAGGCCGGGGAGCTGTTTTTT
TRBJ1-2,NA,TRBD1,TRBV6-6,CASSFPDRVGSYGYTF,TGTGCCAGCAGTTTCCCGGACAGGGTCGGAAGCTATGGCTACACCTTC
TRBJ2-1,once,NA,TRBV7-9,CASRQGDKSGTGQFF,TGTGCCAGCCGGCAGGGGGACAAGAGCGGGACTGGACAGTTCTTC
TRBJ2-3,NA,TRBD1,TRBV7-8,CASNLIQGSLSTDTQYF,TGCGCCAGCAACTTAATACAGGGGTCGCTAAGCACAGATACGCAGTATTTT
TRBJ2-1,once,TRBD2,TRBV20-1,CSAEASGPRHNEQFF,TGCAGTGCGGAGGCTAGCGGACCGAGACACAATGAGCAGTTCTTC
TRBJ1-1,few,NA,TRBV10-3,CAIRREINTEAFF,TGTGCCATCAGGAGGGAAATAAACACTGAAGCTTTCTTT
TRBJ2-3,many,TRBD1,TRBV28,CASSFVGQGAGDTQYF,TGTGCCAGCAGTTTTGTGGGACAGGGGGCTGGAGATACGCAGTATTTT
TRBJ2-3,few,TRBD2,TRBV7-9,CASSLGASGGSDTQYF,TGTGCCAGCAGCTTAGGGGCTAGCGGGGGCTCAGATACGCAGTATTTT
TRBJ2-2,NA,NA,TRBV6-5,CASSPGGPGELFF,TGTGCCAGCAGCCCAGGGGGGCCCGGGGAGCTGTTTTTT
TRBJ2-2,many,NA,TRBV27,CASSQSRTNTGELFF,TGTGCCAGCAGTCAAAGCAGAACGAACACCGGGGAGCTGTTTTTT
TRBJ2-5,NA,TRBD2,TRBV15,CATTRLAGVETQYF,TGTGCCACCACCCGACTAGCGGGAGTAGAGACCCAGTACTTC
TRBJ1-6,few,NA,TRBV7-8,CASRLGGGPSPLHF,TGTGCCAGCAGATTGGGAGGCGGGCCTTCACCCCTCCACTTT
TRBJ1-3,once,TRBD1,TRBV20-1,CSATETGDADTIYF,TGCAGTGCTACCGAGACAGGGGACGCAGACACCATATATTTT
TRBJ1-1,many,NA,TRBV7-3,CASSLTMNTEAFF,TGTGCCAGCAGCTTAACCATGAACACTGAAGCTTTCTTT
TRBJ1-1,NA,NA,TRBV3-1,CASSQWGGGAAFF,TGTGCCAGCAGCCAATGGGGAGGGGGGGCGGCTTTCTTT
TRBJ2-1,few,TRBD2,TRBV9,CASSVASGANNEQFF,TGTGCCAGCAGCGTAGCTAGCGGGGCCAACAATGAGCAGTTCTTC